This T cell receptor beta chain was identified in a study of cytomegalovirus exposure and HLA in healthy donors. Study findings and constraints: Being indistinguishable, some V segments were excluded, TRBV6-2 and TRBV6-3 among them.

The PCR employed 60 Vbeta primers together with 13 Jbeta primers. TCRdb keeps only in-frame clones here, not all; method: immunoSEQ multiplex PCR. This repertoire shows around 190,000 clones, approximately 80% found once; its top ten account for roughly 3%. J was trimmed by 3 bases and V by 4 bases; bases with no gene match: 11. Germline values: CDR1 GTSNPN, CDR2 SVGIG (reference sequence). This CDR3 has 15 amino acids. Worth noting for this clone: Its antigen is unidentified.

This TCR derives from a woman in her 30s in good health and CMV-seronegative. Material: PBMCs. The rearrangement links TRBV30 to TRBJ2-5, with 7 bases fitting TRBD1. The CDR3 bases are TGTGCCTGGATTCGGATCTCCGGGACAGAAGAGACCCAGTACTTC. Translation: CAWIRISGTEETQYF.